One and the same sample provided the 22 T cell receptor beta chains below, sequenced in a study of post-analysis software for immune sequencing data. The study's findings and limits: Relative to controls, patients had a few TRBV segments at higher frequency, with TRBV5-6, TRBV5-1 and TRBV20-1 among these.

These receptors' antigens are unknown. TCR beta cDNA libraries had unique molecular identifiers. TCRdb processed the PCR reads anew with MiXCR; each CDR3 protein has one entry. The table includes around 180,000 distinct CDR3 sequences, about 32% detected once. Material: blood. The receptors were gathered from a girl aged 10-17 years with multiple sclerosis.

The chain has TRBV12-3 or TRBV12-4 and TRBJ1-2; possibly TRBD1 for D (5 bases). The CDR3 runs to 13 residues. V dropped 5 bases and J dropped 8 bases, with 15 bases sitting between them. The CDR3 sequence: CASSPGGTGGYTF. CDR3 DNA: TGTGCCAGCAGTCCCGGGGGTACGGGAGGCTACACCTTC.

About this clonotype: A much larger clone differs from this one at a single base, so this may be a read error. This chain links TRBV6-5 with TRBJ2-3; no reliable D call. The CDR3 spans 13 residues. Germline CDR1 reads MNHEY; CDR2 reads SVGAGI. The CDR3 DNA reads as TGTGCCAGCAGTTACTTCTCCACAGATGCGCAGTATTTT. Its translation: CASSYFSTDAQYF.

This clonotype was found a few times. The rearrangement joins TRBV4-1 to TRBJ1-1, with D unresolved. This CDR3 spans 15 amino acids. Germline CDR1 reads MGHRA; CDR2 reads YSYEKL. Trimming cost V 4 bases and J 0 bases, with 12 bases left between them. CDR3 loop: CASSPATVMNTEAFF. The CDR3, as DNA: TGCGCCAGCAGCCCAGCTACAGTTATGAACACTGAAGCTTTCTTT.

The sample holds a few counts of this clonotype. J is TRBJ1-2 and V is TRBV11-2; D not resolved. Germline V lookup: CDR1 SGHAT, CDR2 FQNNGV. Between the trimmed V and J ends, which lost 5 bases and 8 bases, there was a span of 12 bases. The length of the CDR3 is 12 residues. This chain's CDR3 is CASSPARAGYTF. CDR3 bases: TGTGCCAGCAGCCCGGCCCGGGCCGGCTACACCTTC. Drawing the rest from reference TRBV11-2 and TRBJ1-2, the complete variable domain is EAGVAQSPRYKIIEKRQSVAFWCNPISGHATLYWYQQILGQGPKLLIQFQNNGVVDDSQLPKDRFSAERLKGVDSTLKIQPAKLEDSAVYLCASSPARAGYTFGSGTRLTVV.

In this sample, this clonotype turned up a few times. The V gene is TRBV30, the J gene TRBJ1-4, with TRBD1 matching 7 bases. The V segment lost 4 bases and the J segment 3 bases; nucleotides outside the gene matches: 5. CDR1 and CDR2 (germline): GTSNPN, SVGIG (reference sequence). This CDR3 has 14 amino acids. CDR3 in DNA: TGTGCCTGGAACGAGGGACAGCCTAATGAAAAACTGTTTTTT. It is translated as CAWNEGQPNEKLFF.

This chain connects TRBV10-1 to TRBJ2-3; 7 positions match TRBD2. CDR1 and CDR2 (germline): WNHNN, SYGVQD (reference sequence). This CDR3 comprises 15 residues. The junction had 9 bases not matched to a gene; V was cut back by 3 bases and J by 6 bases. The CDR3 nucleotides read TGCGCCAGCAGTGAAAAGCGGGACCCTCGGGATACGCAGTATTTT. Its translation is CASSEKRDPRDTQYF.

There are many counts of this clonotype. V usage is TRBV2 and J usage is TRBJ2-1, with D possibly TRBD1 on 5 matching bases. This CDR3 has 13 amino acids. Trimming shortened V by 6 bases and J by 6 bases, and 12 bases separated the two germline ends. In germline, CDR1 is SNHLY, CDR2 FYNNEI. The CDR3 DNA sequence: TGTGCCAGCAGCAGACAGCTACTCAATGAGCAGTTCTTC. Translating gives CASSRQLLNEQFF.

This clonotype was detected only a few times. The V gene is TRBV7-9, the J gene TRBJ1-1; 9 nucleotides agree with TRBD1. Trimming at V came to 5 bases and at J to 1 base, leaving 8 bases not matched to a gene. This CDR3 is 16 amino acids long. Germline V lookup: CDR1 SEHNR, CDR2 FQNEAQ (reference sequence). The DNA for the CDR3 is TGTGCCAGCAGCCCACAGGGGGCTGTAGGGAACACTGAAGCTTTCTTT. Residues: CASSPQGAVGNTEAFF.

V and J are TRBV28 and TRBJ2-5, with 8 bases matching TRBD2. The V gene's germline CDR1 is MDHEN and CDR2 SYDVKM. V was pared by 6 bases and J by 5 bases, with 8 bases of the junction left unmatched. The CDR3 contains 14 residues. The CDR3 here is CASRLAGRSETQYF. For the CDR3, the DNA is TGTGCCAGCAGGTTAGCGGGAAGGTCGGAGACCCAGTACTTC. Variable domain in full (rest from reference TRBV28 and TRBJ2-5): DVKVTQSSRYLVKRTGEKVFLECVQDMDHENMFWYRQDPGLGLRLIYFSYDVKMKEKGDIPEGYSVSREKKERFSLILESASTNQTSMYLCASRLAGRSETQYFGPGTRLLVL.

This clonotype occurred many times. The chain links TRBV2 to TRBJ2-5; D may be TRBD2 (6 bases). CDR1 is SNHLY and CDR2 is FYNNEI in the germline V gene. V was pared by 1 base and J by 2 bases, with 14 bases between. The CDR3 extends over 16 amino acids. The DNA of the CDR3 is TGTGCCAGCAGTGAAGGGGGCGGAGGGTTGCAAGAGACCCAGTACTTC. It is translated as CASSEGGGGLQETQYF.

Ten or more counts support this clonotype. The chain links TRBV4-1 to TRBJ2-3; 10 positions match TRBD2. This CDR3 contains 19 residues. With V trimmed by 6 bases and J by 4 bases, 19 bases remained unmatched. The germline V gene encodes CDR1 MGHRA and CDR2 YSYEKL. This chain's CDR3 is CASREGGAGGGLRADTQYF. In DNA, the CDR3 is TGCGCCAGCAGAGAAGGGGGAGCGGGAGGGGGTCTTCGGGCAGATACGCAGTATTTT.

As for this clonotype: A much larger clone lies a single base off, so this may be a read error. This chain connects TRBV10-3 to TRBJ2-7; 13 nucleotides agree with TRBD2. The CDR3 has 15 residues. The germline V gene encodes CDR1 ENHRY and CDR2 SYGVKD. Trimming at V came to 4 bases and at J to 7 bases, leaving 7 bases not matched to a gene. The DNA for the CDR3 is TGTGCCATCAGTGCCGGGACTAGCGGGAAGGGGGAGCAGTACTTC. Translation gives CAISAGTSGKGEQYF.

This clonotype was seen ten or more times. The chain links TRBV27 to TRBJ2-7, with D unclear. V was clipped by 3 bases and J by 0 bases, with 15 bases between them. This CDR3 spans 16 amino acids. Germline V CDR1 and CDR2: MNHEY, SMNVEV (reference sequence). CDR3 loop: CASSFTLAKVSYEQYF. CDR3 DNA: TGTGCCAGCAGTTTCACACTCGCTAAGGTCTCCTACGAGCAGTACTTC.

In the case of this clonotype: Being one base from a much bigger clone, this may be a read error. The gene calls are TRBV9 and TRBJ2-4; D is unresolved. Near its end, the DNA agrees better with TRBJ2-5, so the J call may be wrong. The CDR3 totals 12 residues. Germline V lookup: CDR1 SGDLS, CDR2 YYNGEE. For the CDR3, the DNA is TGTGCCAGCAGCAAGGATGGGGAGACCCAGTACTTC. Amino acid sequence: CASSKDGETQYF.

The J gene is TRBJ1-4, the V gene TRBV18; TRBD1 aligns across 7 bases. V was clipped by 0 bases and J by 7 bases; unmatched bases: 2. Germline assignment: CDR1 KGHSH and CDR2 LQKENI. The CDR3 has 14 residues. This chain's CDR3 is CASSPPGQSEKLFF. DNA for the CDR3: TGTGCCAGCTCACCACCGGGACAGAGTGAAAAACTGTTTTTT.

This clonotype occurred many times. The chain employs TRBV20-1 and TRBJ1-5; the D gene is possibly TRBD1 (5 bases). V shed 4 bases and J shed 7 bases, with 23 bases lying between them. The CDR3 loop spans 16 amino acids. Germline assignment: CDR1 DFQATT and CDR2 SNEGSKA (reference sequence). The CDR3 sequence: CSAIPLYWGDLQPQHF. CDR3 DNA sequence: TGCAGTGCTATCCCCCTTTACTGGGGGGATTTGCAGCCCCAGCATTTT.

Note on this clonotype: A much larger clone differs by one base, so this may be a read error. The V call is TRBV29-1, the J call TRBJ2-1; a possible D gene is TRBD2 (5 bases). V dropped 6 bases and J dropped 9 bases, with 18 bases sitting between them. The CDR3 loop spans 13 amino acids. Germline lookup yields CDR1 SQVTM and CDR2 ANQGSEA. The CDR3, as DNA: TGCAGCGTAGCCGGGATTAGTTTAGGTGAGCAGTTCTTC. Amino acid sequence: CSVAGISLGEQFF.

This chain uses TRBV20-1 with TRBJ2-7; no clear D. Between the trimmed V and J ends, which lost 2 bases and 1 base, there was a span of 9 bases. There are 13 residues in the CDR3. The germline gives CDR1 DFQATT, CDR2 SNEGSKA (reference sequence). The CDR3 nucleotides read TGCAGTGCTAGACAGGTTTGGTCCTACGAGCAGTACTTC. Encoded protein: CSARQVWSYEQYF.

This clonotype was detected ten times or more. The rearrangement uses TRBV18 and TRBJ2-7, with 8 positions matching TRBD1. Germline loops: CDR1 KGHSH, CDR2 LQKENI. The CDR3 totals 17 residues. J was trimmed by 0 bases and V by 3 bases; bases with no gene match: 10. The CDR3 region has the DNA TGTGCCAGCTCACCGTTAGGGACAGGTCAGAGCTCCTACGAGCAGTACTTC. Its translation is CASSPLGTGQSSYEQYF. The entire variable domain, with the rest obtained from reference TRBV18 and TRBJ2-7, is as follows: NAGVMQNPRHLVRRRGQEARLRCSPMKGHSHVYWYRQLPEEGLKFMVYLQKENIIDESGMPKERFSAEFPKEGPSILRIQQVVRGDSAAYFCASSPLGTGQSSYEQYFGPGTRLTVT.

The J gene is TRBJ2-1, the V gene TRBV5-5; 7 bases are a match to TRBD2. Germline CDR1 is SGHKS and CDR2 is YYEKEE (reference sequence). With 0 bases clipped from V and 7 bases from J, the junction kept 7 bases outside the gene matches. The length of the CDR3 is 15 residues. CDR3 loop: CASSLGLAANNEQFF. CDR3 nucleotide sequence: TGTGCCAGCAGCTTGGGGCTAGCGGCGAATAATGAGCAGTTCTTC.

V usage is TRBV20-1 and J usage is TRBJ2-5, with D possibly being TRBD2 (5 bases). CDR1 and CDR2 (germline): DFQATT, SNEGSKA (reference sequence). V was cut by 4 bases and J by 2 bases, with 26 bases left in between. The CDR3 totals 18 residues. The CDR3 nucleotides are TGCAGTGCTACCCGATACTACTCGCAATCAGCGGATCAAGAGACCCAGTACTTC. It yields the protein CSATRYYSQSADQETQYF.

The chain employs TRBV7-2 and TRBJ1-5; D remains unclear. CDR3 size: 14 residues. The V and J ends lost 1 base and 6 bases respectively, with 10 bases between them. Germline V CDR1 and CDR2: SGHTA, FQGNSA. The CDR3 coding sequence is TGTGCCAGCAGCTTAGAGGGCGGGCGTCAGCCCCAGCATTTT. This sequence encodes CASSLEGGRQPQHF.